This T cell receptor beta chain was sequenced for a study of identical twins (dated by TCRdb to about 2016). At the level of the whole study: To test whether fetal clonotypes persist, the study used deep sequencing on TCR alpha and beta repertoires from monozygotic twins, unrelated adults of various ages, and cord blood. To rule out contamination, replicate twin experiments were performed at different times with different library preparation protocols. Points the paper makes about the study in general: Compared with coincidental sharing between unrelated individuals, out-of-frame TCR alpha sequences shared between twins had an excess of sequences with low generation probability. Abundant cord blood beta clonotypes had fewer insertions, young adult naive repertoires showed a similar but weaker trend, and memory repertoires showed no such trend. In monozygotic twins, recombination models systematically underestimated out-of-frame TCR alpha sharing, but the models matched the sharing seen between unrelated individuals. Invariant T cells such as MAIT and iNKT could partly confound zero-insertion analyses, though diverse VJ usage argued against this for most clonotypes. Because the same donors could not be followed over many years, the conclusions depended on cross-sectional statistical analysis. A weaker excess of twin sharing was found in beta out-of-frame sequences because the signal-to-noise ratio was lowered by fewer shared sequences.

Turning to this clonotype: Its binding antigen is unknown. One base away there is no much larger clone; base qualities are not given.

The library was built by means of 5' RACE. The sequencer was an Illumina HiSeq 2000. A universal primer binding site was added through template switching, and the final cDNA carried a unique molecular identifier so that TCR cDNA molecules could be counted accurately. First-strand cDNA for TCR alpha and beta chains was synthesized from specific primers in the conserved constant-segment region. To control for contamination, every cDNA library carried two barcodes: a SMART-Mk sample barcode plus Illumina barcodes. TruSeq adapter sequences, together with Illumina sample barcodes, were added in two successive PCR steps. Sequencing of the TCR alpha and beta cDNA libraries was done on the Illumina HiSeq platform using custom primers. In the original analysis: Raw reads were processed with MiGEC to extract unique molecular identifiers, and MiXCR was used to determine CDR3 positions. Recombination models were inferred per individual with the repgenHMM and IGoR tools using an EM algorithm. Shared clonotype analysis was performed with the tcR package in R, normalizing sharing by the product of cloneset sizes. To study raw recombination without the effects of thymic and clonal selection, out-of-frame nonproductive sequences were analyzed. TCRdb passed the public sequencing reads through fastp at Q25 and MiXCR, retaining productive beta sequences. Each entry merges the rows of one CDR3 protein and shows their most common DNA and genes. The V and J calls and clone size are TCRdb's, not the authors'. In this sample the table shows about 200,000 distinct CDR3 sequences, roughly a tenth of which occur a single time. The ten largest clones take up over 4.5% of the sample.

All donors were healthy Caucasians. Miltenyi CD45RO+ enrichment and human naive T-cell isolation kits were used to isolate memory (CD45RO+) and naive T cells from PBMC. The sequence was collected from a woman in her late teens or twenties in good health. Sequencing input: memory (CD45RO+) T cells sorted from blood. This specimen's cell subset or site label, per the study, means: CD45RO+ enriched T cells.

The CDR3 region has the sequence CSAPRQPGTDTQYF. The DNA sequence is given as TGCAGTGCTCCGAGACAACCGGGCACAGATACGCAGTATTTT. The sequence joins TRBV20-1 to TRBJ2-3; the D gene assignment is ambiguous. Inclusive of the bounding cysteine and phenylalanine, the CDR3 is 14 residues long. Of all the DNA, just the CDR3 is kept, 42 bases in frame from base 1. V is clipped by 5 bases and J by 1 base, and the sequence between their germline boundaries is 13 bases long. The germline V gene (reference sequence) supplies CDR1 DFQATT and CDR2 SNEGSKA.